Included here is one T cell receptor (beta chain) sequence, with context. After removal of 5 bases from V and 11 bases from J, the junction contained 8 bases not matched to a gene. There are 13 residues in the CDR3. Germline CDR1 is LNHDA and CDR2 is SQIVND (reference sequence). The data were taken from a study of cytomegalovirus exposure and HLA in healthy donors. With 60 Vbeta and 13 Jbeta primers, the PCR was carried out. Sequenced by immunoSEQ multiplex PCR; TCRdb stores in-frame clones only, minus some. The table includes 85,000 to 90,000 clones, about 70% detected once. Source material: PBMCs. V and J are TRBV19 and TRBJ2-3, with 9 positions matching TRBD1. This receptor was identified in a man under 40 in good health and CMV-seronegative. DNA of the CDR3: TGTGCCAGTAGTCCGCCTGGACAGGGGAAGCAGTATTTT. As protein: CASSPPGQGKQYF. The full variable domain, with the rest looked up from reference TRBV19 and TRBJ2-3, is DGGITQSPKYLFRKEGQNVTLSCEQNLNHDAMYWYRQDPGQGLRLIYYSQIVNDFQKGDIAEGYSVSREKKESFPLTVTSAQKNPTAFYLCASSPPGQGKQYFGPGTRLTVL.